This T cell receptor (beta chain) came from a study of control samples from healthy donors and cancer patients. Profiled with immunoSEQ multiplex PCR; TCRdb holds only in-frame clones, not every one. The table has tens of thousands of clones, 85% to 90% seen once. Germline V gives CDR1 GTSNPN, CDR2 SVGIG (reference sequence). The CDR3 is made up of 14 amino acids. V gave up 3 bases and J gave up 6 bases, with 16 bases separating them. This clonotype was obtained from a woman aged 60 to 75 in good health. Sequencing was carried out using blood. The chain employs TRBV30 and TRBJ2-3, with a weak D call TRBD1 (6 bases). The chain's CDR3 is CAWRPGVGFDTQYF. The CDR3 nucleotides are TGTGCCTGGAGGCCAGGGGTAGGGTTCGATACGCAGTATTTT.